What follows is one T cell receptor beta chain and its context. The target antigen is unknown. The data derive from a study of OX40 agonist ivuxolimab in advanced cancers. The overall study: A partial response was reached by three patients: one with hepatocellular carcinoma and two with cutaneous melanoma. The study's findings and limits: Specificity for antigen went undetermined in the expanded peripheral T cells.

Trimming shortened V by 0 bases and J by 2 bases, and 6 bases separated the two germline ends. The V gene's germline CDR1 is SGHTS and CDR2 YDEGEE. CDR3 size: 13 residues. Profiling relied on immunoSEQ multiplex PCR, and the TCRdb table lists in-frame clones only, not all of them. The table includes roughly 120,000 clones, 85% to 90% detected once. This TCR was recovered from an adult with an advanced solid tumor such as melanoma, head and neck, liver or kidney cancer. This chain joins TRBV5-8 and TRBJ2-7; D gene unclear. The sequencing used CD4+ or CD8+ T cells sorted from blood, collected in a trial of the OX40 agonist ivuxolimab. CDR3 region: CASSLGGPYEQYF. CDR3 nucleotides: TGTGCCAGCAGCTTGGGGGGTCCCTACGAGCAGTACTTC.